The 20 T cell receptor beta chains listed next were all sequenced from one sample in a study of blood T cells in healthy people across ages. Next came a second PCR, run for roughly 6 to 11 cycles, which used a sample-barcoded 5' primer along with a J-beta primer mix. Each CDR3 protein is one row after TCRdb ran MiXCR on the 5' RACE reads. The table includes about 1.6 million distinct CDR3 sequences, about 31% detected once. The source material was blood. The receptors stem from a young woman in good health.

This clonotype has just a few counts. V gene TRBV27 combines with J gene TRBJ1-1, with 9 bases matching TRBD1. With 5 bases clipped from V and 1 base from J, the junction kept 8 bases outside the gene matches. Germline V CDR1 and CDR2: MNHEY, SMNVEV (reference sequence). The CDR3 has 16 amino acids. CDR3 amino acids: CASSLRVGQGNTEAFF. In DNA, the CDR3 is TGTGCCAGCAGTCTACGGGTGGGACAGGGGAACACTGAAGCTTTCTTT.

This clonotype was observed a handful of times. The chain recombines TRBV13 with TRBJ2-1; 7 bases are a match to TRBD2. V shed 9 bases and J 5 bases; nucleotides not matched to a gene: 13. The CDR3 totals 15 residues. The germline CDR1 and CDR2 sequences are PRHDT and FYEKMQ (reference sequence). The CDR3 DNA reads TGTGCCAGTCGAACCCGGGGAGGGACCAACAATGAGCAGTTCTTC. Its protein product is CASRTRGGTNNEQFF.

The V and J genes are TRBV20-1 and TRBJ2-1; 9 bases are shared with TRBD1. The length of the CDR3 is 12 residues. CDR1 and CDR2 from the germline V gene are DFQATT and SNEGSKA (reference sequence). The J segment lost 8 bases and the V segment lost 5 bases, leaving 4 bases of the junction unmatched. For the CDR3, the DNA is TGCAGTGCTTCACAGGGGGCGTATGAGCAGTTCTTC. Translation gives CSASQGAYEQFF.

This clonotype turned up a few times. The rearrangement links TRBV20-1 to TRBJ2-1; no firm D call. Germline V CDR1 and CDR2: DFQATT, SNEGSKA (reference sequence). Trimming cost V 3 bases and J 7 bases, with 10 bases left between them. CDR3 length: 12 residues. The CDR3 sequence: CSARKDGNEQFF. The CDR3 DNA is TGCAGTGCTAGGAAGGACGGGAATGAGCAGTTCTTC.

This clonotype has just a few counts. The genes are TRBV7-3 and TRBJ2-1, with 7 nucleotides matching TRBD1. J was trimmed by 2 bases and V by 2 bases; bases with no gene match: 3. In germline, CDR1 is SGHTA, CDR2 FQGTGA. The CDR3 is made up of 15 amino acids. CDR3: CASSLLDRPYNEQFF. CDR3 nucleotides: TGTGCCAGCAGCTTACTGGACAGGCCCTACAATGAGCAGTTCTTC.

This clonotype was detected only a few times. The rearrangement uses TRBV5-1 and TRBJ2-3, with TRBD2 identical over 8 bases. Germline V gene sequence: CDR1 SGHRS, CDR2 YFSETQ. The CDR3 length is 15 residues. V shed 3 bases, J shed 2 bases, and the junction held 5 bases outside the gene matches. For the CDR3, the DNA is TGCGCCAGCAGCTGGCGGGGGGATTCCACAGATACGCAGTATTTT. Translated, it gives CASSWRGDSTDTQYF.

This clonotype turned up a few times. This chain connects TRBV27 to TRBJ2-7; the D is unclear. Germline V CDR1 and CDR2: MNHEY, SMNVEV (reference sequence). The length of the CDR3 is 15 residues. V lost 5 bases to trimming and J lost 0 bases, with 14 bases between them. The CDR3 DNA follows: TGTGCCAGCAGTACAACAGCCTCCAGCTCCTACGAGCAGTACTTC. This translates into CASSTTASSSYEQYF.

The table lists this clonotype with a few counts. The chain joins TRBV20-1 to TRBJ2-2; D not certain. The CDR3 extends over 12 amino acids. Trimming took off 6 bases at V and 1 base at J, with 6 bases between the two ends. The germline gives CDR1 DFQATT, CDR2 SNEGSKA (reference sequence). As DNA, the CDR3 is TGCAGTGCCCACAGGAACACCGGGGAGCTGTTTTTT. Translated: CSAHRNTGELFF.

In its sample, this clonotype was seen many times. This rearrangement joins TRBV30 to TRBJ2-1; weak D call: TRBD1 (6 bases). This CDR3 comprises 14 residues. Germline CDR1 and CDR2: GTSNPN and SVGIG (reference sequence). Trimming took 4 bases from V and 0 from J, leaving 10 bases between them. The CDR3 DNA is TGTGCCTGGAACAGGGATTTCTCCTACAATGAGCAGTTCTTC. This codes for CAWNRDFSYNEQFF.

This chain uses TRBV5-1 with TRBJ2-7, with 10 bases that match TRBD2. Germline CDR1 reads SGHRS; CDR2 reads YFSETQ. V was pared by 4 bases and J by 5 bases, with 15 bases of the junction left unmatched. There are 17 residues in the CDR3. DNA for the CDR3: TGCGCCAGCAGCCCCCGACCTCTAACTAGCGGGACCCACGAGCAGTACTTC. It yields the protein CASSPRPLTSGTHEQYF.

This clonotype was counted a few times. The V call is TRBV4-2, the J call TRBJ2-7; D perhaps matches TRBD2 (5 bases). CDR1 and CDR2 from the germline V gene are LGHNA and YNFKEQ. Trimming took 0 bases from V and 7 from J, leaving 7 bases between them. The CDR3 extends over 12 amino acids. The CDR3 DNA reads TGTGCCAGCAGCCAAGAGCCGGGGGAGCAGTACTTC. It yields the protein CASSQEPGEQYF.

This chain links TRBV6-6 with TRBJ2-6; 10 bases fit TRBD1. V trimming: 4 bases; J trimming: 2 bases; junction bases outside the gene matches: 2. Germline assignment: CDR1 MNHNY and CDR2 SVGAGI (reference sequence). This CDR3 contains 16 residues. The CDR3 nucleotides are TGTGCCAGCAGTTTTGGACAGGGGGCTGGGGCCAACGTCCTGACTTTC. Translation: CASSFGQGAGANVLTF.

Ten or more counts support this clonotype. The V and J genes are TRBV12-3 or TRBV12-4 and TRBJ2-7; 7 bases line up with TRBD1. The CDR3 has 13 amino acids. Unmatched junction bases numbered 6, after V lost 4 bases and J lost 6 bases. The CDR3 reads CASSSRQGAEQYF. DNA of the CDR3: TGTGCCAGCAGTTCCCGACAGGGAGCCGAGCAGTACTTC.

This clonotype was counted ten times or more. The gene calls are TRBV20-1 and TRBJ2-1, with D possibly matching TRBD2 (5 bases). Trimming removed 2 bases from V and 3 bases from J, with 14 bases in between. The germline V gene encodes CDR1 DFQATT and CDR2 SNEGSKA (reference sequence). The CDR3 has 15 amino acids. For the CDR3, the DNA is TGCAGTGCTAGACTCCAGCGGAACAGCTACAATGAGCAGTTCTTC. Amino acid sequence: CSARLQRNSYNEQFF.

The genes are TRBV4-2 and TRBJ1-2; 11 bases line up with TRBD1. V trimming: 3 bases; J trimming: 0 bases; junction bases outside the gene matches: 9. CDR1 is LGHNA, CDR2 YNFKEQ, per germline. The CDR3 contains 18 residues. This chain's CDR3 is CASSQPWDRGLANYGYTF. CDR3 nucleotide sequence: TGTGCCAGCAGCCAGCCTTGGGACAGGGGGTTAGCTAACTATGGCTACACCTTC.

The CDR3 nucleotides are TGTGCCAGCTTTGAGGGCTACAATGAGCAGTTCTTC. Its translation is CASFEGYNEQFF. The chain employs TRBV6-1 and TRBJ2-1; a possible D gene is TRBD2 (5 bases). The CDR3 runs 12 residues. In germline, CDR1 is MNHNS, CDR2 SASEGT. Trimming took 8 bases from V and 3 from J, leaving 8 bases between them.

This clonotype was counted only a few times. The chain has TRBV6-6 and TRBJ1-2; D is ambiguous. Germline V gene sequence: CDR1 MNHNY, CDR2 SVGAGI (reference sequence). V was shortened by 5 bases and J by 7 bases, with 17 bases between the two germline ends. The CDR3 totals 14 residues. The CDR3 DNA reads TGTGCCAGCAGTGCAGGACGGAGTTTCGTTGGCTACACCTTC. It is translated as CASSAGRSFVGYTF.

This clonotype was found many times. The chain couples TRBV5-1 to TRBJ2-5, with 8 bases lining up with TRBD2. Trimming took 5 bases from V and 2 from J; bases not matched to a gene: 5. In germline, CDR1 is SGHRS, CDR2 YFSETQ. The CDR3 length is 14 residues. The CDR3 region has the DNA TGCGCCAGCAGGAGCGGGGGATATCAAGAGACCCAGTACTTC. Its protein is CASRSGGYQETQYF. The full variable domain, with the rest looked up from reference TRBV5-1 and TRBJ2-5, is KAGVTQTPRYLIKTRGQQVTLSCSPISGHRSVSWYQQTPGQGLQFLFEYFSETQRNKGNFPGRFSGRQFSNSRSEMNVSTLELGDSALYLCASRSGGYQETQYFGPGTRLLVL.

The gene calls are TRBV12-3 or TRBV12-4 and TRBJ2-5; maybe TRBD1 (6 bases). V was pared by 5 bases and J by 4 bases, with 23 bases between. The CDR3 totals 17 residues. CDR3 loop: CASSAQGSGVGLETQYF. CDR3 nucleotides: TGTGCCAGCAGTGCCCAGGGGTCCGGGGTAGGTCTAGAGACCCAGTACTTC.

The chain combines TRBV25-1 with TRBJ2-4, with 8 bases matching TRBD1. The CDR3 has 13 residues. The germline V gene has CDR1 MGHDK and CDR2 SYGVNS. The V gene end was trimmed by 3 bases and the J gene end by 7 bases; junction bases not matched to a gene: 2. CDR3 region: CASSDRGHNIQYF. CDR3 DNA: TGTGCCAGCAGTGACAGGGGGCATAACATTCAGTACTTC.